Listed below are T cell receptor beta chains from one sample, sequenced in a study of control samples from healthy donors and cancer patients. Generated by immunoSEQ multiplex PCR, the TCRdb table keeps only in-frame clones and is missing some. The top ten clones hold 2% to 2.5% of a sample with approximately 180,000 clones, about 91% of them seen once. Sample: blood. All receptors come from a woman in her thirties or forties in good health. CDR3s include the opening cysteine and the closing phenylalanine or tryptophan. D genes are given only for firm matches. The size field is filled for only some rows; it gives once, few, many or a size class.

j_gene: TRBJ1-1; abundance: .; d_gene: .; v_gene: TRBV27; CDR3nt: TGTGCCAGCAGGTTGGGCACTGAAGCTTTCTTT; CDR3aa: CASRLGTEAFF
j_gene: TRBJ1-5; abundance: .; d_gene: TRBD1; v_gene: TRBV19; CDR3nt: TGTGCCAGTAGCTGGACAGGGGAGGGCCATCAGCCCCAGCATTTT; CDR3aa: CASSWTGEGHQPQHF
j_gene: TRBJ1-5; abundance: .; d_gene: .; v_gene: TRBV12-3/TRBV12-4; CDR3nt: TGTGCCAGCAGTTCCCAGGTTAGTCAGCCCCAGCATTTT; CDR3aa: CASSSQVSQPQHF
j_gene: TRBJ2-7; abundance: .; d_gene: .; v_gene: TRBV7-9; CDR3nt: TGTGCCAGCAGCCCGGGACTTCCCCCCCACGAGCAGTACTTC; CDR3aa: CASSPGLPPHEQYF
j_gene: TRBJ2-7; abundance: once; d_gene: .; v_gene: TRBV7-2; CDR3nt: TGTGCCAGCAGGGAGACACCCGCGCACTACGAGCAGTACTTC; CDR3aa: CASRETPAHYEQYF
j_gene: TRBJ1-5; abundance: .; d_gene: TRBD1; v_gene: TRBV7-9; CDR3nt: TGTGCCAGCAGCTTCGGACAGGTCCATCAGCCCCAGCATTTT; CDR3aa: CASSFGQVHQPQHF
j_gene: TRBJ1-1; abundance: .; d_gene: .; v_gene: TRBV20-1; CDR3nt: TGCAGTGCTCTTTTAGAGACTGAAGCTTTCTTT; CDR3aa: CSALLETEAFF
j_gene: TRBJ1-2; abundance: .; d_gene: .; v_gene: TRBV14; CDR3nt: TGTGCCAGCAGCCCAGAACGGACAGTCATACCCTACGGCTACACCTTC; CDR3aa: CASSPERTVIPYGYTF
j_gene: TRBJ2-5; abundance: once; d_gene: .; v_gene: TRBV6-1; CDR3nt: TGTGCCAGCAGTGAATGGGGCGGAGGGGAGACCCAGTACTTC; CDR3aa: CASSEWGGGETQYF
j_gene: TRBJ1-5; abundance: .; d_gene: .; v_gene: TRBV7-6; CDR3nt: TGTGCCAGCAGCTACTACCGACAGGAGGTCCAGCATTTT; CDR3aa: CASSYYRQEVQHF
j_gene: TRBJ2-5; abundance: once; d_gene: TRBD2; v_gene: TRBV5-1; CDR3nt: TGCGCCAGCAGCGTCTCCGGGACTAACCAAGAGACCCAGTACTTC; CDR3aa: CASSVSGTNQETQYF
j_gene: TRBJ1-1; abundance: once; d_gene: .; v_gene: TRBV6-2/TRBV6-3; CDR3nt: TGTGCCAGCAGTATCCAGGGGCCAAACACTGAAGCTTTCTTT; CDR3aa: CASSIQGPNTEAFF
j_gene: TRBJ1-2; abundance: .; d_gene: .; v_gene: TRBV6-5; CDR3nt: TGTGCCAGCAGTTCGCCGGGAATGGTTTATGGCTACACCTTC; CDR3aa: CASSSPGMVYGYTF
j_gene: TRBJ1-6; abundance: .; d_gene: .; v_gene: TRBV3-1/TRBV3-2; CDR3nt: TGTGCCAGCAGCCAAGAAACGGGGAATTCACCCCTCCACTTT; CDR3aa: CASSQETGNSPLHF
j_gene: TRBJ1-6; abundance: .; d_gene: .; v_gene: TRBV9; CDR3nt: TGTGCCAGCAGCCTGGCGGGATGGAATTCACCCCTCCACTTT; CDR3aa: CASSLAGWNSPLHF
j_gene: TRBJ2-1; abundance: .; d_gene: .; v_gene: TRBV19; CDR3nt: TGTGCCAGTAGCGCGAGGGCAAGACACAATGAGCAGTTCTTC; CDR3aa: CASSARARHNEQFF
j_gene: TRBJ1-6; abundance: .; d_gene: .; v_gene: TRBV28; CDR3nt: TGTGCCAGCAGATCCCAAGAATCACCCCTCCACTTT; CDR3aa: CASRSQESPLHF
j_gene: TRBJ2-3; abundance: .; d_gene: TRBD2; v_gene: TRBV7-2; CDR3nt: TGTGCCAGCAGCCAAGGACTAGCGGGGGGCACAGATACGCAGTATTTT; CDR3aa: CASSQGLAGGTDTQYF
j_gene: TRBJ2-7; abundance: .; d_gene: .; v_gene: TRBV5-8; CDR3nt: TGTGCCAGCAGACAGATTTCGAGCTCCTACGAGCAGTACTTC; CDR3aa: CASRQISSSYEQYF
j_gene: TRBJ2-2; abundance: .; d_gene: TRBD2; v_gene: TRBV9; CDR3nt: TGTGCCAGCAGTCCCTTCGTAGCGGGGGTATCCGGGGAGCTGTTTTTT; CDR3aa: CASSPFVAGVSGELFF
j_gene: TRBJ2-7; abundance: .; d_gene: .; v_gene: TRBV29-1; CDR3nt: TGCAGCGTTGAAATCCAGGCCCCAACGGGGTCTTACGAGCAGTACTTC; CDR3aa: CSVEIQAPTGSYEQYF
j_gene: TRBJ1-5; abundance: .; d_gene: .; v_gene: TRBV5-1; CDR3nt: TGCGCCAGCAGCCCAGGTCTGGAAACCAATCAGCCCCAGCATTTT; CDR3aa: CASSPGLETNQPQHF
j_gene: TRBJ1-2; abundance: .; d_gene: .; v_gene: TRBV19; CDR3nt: .; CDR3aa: CASTSGQGSYGYTF
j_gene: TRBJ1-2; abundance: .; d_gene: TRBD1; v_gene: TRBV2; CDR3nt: TGTGCCAGCAGTGTACCGGGACAGTGGACCTTC; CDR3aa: CASSVPGQWTF
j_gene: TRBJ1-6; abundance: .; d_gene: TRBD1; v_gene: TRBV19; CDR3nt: TGTGCCAGTAGTATCGGGACAGGGAGCTATAATTCACCCCTCCACTTT; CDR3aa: CASSIGTGSYNSPLHF
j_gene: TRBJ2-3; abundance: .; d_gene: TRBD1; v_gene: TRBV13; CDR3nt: TGTGCCAGCAGCCAGGGACAGGGGAGGACAGATACGCAGTATTTT; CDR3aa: CASSQGQGRTDTQYF
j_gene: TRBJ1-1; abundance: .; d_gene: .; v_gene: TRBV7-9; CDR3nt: TGTGCCAGCAGCTTAGGGCAGGGAGGGAACACTGAAGCTTTCTTT; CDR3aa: CASSLGQGGNTEAFF
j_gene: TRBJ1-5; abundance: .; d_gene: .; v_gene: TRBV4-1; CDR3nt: TGCGCCAGCAGCCAAGTTCCAGGTATCAATCAGCCCCAGCATTTT; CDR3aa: CASSQVPGINQPQHF